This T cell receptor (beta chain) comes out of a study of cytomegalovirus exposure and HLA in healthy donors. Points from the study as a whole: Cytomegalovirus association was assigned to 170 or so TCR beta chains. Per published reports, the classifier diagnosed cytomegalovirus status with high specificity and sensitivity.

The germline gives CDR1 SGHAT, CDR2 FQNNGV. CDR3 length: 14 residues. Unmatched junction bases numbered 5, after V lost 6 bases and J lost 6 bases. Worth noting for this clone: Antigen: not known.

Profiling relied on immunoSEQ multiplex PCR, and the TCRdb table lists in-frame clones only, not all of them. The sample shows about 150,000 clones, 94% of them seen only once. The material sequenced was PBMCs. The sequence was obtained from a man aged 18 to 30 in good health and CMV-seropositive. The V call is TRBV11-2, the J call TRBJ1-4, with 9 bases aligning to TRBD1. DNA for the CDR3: TGTGCCAGCAGTGACCGACAGGGGGATGAAAAACTGTTTTTT. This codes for CASSDRQGDEKLFF.